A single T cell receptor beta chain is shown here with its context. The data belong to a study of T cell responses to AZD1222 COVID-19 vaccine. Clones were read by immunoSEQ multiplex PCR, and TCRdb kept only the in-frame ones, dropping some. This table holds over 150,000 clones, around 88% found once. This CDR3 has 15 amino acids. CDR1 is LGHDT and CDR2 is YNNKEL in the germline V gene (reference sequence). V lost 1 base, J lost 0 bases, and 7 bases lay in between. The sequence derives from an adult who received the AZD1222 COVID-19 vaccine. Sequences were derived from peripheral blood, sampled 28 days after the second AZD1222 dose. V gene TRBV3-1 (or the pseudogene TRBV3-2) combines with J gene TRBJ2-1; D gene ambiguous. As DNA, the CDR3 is TGTGCCAGCAGCCAAGCCACGAGCTCCTACAATGAGCAGTTCTTC. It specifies CASSQATSSYNEQFF.